This TCR beta chain was identified during a study of blood T cell repertoires in COVID-19. In the study overall: Specimens from acute and convalescent COVID-19 originated in the United States, Italy and Spain. Sources were T cells, B-cell-depleted T cells, or PBMCs; the material itself was cDNA or gDNA.

Profiled with immunoSEQ multiplex PCR; TCRdb holds only in-frame clones, not every one. The table lists about 170,000 clones, 82% of them singletons, with approximately 22% in the top ten. Unmatched junction bases numbered 4, after V lost 6 bases and J lost 4 bases. Germline lookup yields CDR1 SQVTM and CDR2 ANQGSEA. The CDR3 is 12 residues long. J is TRBJ2-5 and V is TRBV29-1; 8 nucleotides agree with TRBD1. The sequence was obtained from a woman at least 80 years old with acute or convalescent COVID-19. Sequencing was carried out using peripheral blood. CDR3 protein: CSVRTGRETQYF. CDR3 sequence (DNA): TGCAGCGTGAGGACAGGGCGAGAGACCCAGTACTTC.